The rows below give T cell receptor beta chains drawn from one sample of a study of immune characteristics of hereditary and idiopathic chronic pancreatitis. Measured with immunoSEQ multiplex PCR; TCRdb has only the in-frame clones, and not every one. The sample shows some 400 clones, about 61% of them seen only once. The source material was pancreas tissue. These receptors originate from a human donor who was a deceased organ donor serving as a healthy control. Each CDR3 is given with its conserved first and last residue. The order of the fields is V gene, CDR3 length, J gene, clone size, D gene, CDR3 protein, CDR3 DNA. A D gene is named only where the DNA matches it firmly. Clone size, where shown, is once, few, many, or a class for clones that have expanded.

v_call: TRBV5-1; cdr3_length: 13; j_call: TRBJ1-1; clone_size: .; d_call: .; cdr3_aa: CASSLEQDTQAFF; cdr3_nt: TGCGCCAGCAGCTTGGAACAGGATACTCAGGCTTTCTTT
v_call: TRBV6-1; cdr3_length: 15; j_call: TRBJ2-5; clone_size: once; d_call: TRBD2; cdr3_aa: CASSELAGGPETQYF; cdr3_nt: TGTGCCAGCAGTGAACTAGCGGGGGGGCCAGAGACCCAGTACTTC
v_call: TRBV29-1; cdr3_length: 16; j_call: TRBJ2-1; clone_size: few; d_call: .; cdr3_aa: CSVEDPERGDYNEQFF; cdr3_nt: TGCAGCGTTGAAGATCCAGAGAGGGGGGACTACAATGAGCAGTTCTTC
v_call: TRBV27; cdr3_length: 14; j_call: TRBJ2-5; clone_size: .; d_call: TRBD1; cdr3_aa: CASSYDRGWETQYF; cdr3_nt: TGTGCCAGCAGTTACGACAGGGGATGGGAGACCCAGTACTTC
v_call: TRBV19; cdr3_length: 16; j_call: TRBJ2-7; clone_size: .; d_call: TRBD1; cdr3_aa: CASSFDAGTGGYEQYF; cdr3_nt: TGTGCCAGTAGTTTCGACGCCGGGACAGGGGGGTACGAGCAGTACTTC
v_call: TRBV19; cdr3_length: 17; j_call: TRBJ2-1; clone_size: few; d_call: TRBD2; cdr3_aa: CASSQDLAGGSYNEQFF; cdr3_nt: TGTGCCAGTAGTCAAGACCTAGCGGGGGGTTCATACAATGAGCAGTTCTTC
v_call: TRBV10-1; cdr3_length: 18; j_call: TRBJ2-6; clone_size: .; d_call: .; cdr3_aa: CASSDTERSHSRANVLTF; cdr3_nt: TGCGCCAGCAGTGACACCGAAAGATCGCACAGTCGGGCCAACGTCCTGACTTTC
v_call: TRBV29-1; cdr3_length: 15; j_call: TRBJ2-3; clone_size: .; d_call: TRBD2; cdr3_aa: CSVEGGLAGTDTQYF; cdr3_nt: TGCAGCGTTGAAGGAGGCCTAGCGGGCACAGATACGCAGTATTTT
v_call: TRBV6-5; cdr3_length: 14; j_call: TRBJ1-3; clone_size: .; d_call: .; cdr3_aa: CASSYQGSGNTIYF; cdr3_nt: TGTGCCAGCAGTTACCAAGGCTCTGGAAACACCATATATTTT
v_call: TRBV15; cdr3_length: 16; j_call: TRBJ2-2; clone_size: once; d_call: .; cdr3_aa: CATSRGKGEHTGELFF; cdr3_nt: TGTGCCACCAGCAGAGGAAAGGGGGAGCACACCGGGGAGCTGTTTTTT
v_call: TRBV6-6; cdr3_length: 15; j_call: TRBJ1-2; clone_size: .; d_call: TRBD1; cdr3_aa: CASSRDRGRNYGYTF; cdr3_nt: TGTGCCAGCAGTCGCGACAGGGGGCGTAACTATGGCTACACCTTC
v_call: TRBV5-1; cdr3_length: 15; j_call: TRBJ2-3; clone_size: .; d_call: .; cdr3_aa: CASSHYNDNTDTQYF; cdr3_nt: TGCGCCAGCAGCCACTACAACGATAACACAGATACGCAGTATTTT
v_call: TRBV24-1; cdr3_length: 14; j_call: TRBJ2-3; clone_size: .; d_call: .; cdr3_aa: CATGVGGSTDTQYF; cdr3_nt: TGTGCCACCGGTGTCGGCGGGAGCACAGATACGCAGTATTTT
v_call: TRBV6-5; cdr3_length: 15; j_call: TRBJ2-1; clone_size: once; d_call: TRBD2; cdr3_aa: CASSESGGAYNEQFF; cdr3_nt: TGTGCCAGCAGCGAGAGCGGGGGGGCCTACAATGAGCAGTTCTTC
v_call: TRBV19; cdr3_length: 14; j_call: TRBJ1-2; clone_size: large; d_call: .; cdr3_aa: CASSIDHASRGYTF; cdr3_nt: TGTGCCAGTAGTATAGATCATGCTTCCCGGGGCTACACCTTC
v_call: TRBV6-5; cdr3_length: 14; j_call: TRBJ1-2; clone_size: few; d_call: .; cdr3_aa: CASSREVLDYGYTF; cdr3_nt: TGTGCCAGCAGCAGGGAGGTTCTCGACTATGGCTACACCTTC
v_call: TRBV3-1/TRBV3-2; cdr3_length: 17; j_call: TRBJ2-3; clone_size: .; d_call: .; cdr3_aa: CASSQELPVIGADTQYF; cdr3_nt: TGTGCCAGCAGCCAAGAGCTTCCCGTCATTGGGGCAGATACGCAGTATTTT
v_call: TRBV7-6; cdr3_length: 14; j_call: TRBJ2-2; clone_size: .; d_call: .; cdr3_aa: CASSGEIATGELFF; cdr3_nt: TGTGCCAGCAGCGGAGAGATTGCCACCGGGGAGCTGTTTTTT
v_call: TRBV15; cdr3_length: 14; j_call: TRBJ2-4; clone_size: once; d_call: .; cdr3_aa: CATSRDRDRNIQYF; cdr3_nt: TGTGCCACCAGCAGAGATCGGGACCGGAACATTCAGTACTTC
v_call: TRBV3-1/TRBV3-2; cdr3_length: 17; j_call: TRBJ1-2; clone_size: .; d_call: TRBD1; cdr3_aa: CASSPFRGQGVEYGYTF; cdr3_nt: TGTGCCAGCAGCCCCTTCCGCGGACAGGGAGTTGAGTATGGCTACACCTTC
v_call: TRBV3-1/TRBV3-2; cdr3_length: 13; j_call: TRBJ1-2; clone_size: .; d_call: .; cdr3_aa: CASSREGLYGYTF; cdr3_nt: TGTGCCAGCAGCCGAGAGGGGCTTTATGGCTACACCTTC
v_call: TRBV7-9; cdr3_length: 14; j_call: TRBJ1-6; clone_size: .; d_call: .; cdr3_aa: CASSSDTNNSPLHF; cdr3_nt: TGTGCCAGCAGCTCCGACACTAATAATTCACCCCTCCACTTT